These 31 T cell receptor beta chains originate from one sample sequenced in a study of blood T cell repertoires in COVID-19. The data were produced by immunoSEQ multiplex PCR, yet TCRdb's version contains in-frame clones alone and is incomplete. In the table there are 300,000 to 350,000 clones, around 85% of which are singletons. Input material: PBMCs or T cells enriched from blood (not recorded which). Every receptor here comes from a woman in her thirties or forties with acute COVID-19.

The chain is built from TRBV6-1 and TRBJ1-2, with D perhaps TRBD1 (6 bases). This CDR3 contains 15 residues. Germline lookup yields CDR1 MNHNS and CDR2 SASEGT. The germline V and J ends were trimmed by 0 bases and 4 bases, with 12 bases remaining between them. This CDR3 is CASSEAAGDRYGYTF. CDR3 nucleotides: TGTGCCAGCAGTGAAGCGGCAGGGGACCGCTATGGCTACACCTTC.

The J gene is TRBJ2-2, the V gene TRBV23-1; tentatively, D is TRBD2 (5 bases). TRBV23-1 is an ORF for which the function is uncertain. CDR3 length: 16 residues. Trimming pared 0 bases from V and 4 bases from J, leaving 12 bases between. CDR3 loop: CASSQSRGLSTGELFF. CDR3 bases: TGCGCCAGCAGTCAATCGCGAGGGCTTAGCACCGGGGAGCTGTTTTTT.

Concerning this clone itself: Other nucleotide sequences in the sample specify the same CDR3. The chain uses TRBV7-9 and TRBJ1-4; D is uncertain. Trimming removed 5 bases from V and 0 bases from J, with 10 bases in between. The CDR3 loop spans 15 amino acids. Per germline, CDR1 SEHNR and CDR2 FQNEAQ (reference sequence). CDR3 bases: TGTGCCAGCAGCCCGACGAGGGCAACTAATGAAAAACTGTTTTTT. Encoded protein: CASSPTRATNEKLFF.

With respect to this clone: This CDR3 is also generated by other DNA sequences in the sample. The chain is built from TRBV4-2 and TRBJ1-2, with D unresolved. Germline V gene sequence: CDR1 LGHNA, CDR2 YNFKEQ. This CDR3 comprises 12 residues. V dropped 1 base and J dropped 8 bases, with 8 bases sitting between them. CDR3 in DNA: TGTGCCAGCAGCCAAGGAGCAGGAGGCTACACCTTC. Translation: CASSQGAGGYTF.

The chain carries TRBV7-8 and TRBJ1-5; D may be TRBD1 (6 bases). The CDR3 sequence is 14 residues long. Germline-derived CDR1 and CDR2 are SGHVS and FQNEAQ. V was shortened by 5 bases and J by 7 bases, with 15 bases between the two germline ends. CDR3: CASSLRDNRQPQHF. The CDR3 DNA sequence: TGTGCCAGCAGCCTAAGGGACAATCGACAGCCCCAGCATTTT.

The DNA for the CDR3 is TGCGCCAGCAGCCAAGATCTTGGGACAGGGGTACTTGGAAACACCATATATTTT. This gives the protein CASSQDLGTGVLGNTIYF. This rearrangement joins TRBV4-3 to TRBJ1-3; 10 nucleotides agree with TRBD1. The CDR3 contains 18 residues. The germline V gene encodes CDR1 LGHNA and CDR2 YSLEER. V shed 0 bases and J 3 bases; nucleotides not matched to a gene: 8.

This sequence joins TRBV5-1 and TRBJ2-2; possible D gene TRBD1, 6 bases. CDR1 and CDR2 from the germline V gene are SGHRS and YFSETQ. V was clipped by 3 bases and J by 6 bases, with 15 bases between them. CDR3 length: 15 residues. The CDR3 region is CASSSRTVSPGELFF. CDR3 in DNA: TGCGCCAGCAGCTCGAGGACAGTTAGCCCCGGGGAGCTGTTTTTT.

The count of this clone is one. The chain links TRBV12-3 or TRBV12-4 to TRBJ2-3, with 7 bases lining up with TRBD2. The V gene end was trimmed by 10 bases and the J gene end by 1 base; junction bases not matched to a gene: 5. This CDR3 spans 13 amino acids. CDR3 DNA: TGTGCCACCCGGGGGGTGGGCACAGATACGCAGTATTTT. Its protein is CATRGVGTDTQYF.

The chain has TRBV4-1 and TRBJ1-6, with D uncertain. Per the germline V gene, CDR1 is MGHRA and CDR2 is YSYEKL. V was cut by 0 bases and J by 0 bases, with 9 bases left in between. The CDR3 extends over 17 amino acids. As DNA, the CDR3 is TGCGCCAGCAGCCAAGAACGAGGGAGCTCCTATAATTCACCCCTCCACTTT. This codes for CASSQERGSSYNSPLHF.

The V and J genes are TRBV11-2 and TRBJ2-7; 7 nucleotides line up with TRBD1. From germline, CDR1 is SGHAT and CDR2 FQNNGV. There are 18 residues in the CDR3. J was trimmed by 2 bases and V by 1 base; bases with no gene match: 14. CDR3 loop: CASSLVGLSVTGTYEQYF. DNA for the CDR3: TGTGCCAGCAGCTTAGTTGGGTTATCAGTGACAGGGACCTACGAGCAGTACTTC. The full variable domain, in which reference TRBV11-2 and TRBJ2-7 provide the parts outside the CDR3, is EAGVAQSPRYKIIEKRQSVAFWCNPISGHATLYWYQQILGQGPKLLIQFQNNGVVDDSQLPKDRFSAERLKGVDSTLKIQPAKLEDSAVYLCASSLVGLSVTGTYEQYFGPGTRLTVT.

The chain carries TRBV19 and TRBJ2-2; possibly TRBD1 for D (5 bases). CDR3 size: 15 residues. V was clipped by 5 bases and J by 1 base, with 11 bases between them. Germline CDR1 is LNHDA and CDR2 is SQIVND (reference sequence). The CDR3 loop is CASSGAGQNTGELFF. CDR3 sequence (DNA): TGTGCCAGTAGTGGGGCTGGGCAGAACACCGGGGAGCTGTTTTTT.

The chain is built from TRBV28 and TRBJ1-6; D is unresolved. With 5 bases removed from V and 5 bases from J, the gap between germline ends came to 13 bases. Looked up from germline, CDR1 is MDHEN and CDR2 is SYDVKM. The CDR3 runs to 15 residues. CDR3 sequence: CASSSPGVNNSPLHF. The CDR3 DNA reads as TGTGCCAGCAGTAGCCCGGGTGTCAATAATTCACCCCTCCACTTT.

The chain is built from TRBV7-3 and TRBJ2-2; D unresolved. CDR1 is SGHTA and CDR2 is FQGTGA in the germline V gene. V was trimmed by 5 bases and J by 0 bases, leaving 13 bases between them. This CDR3 is 16 amino acids long. CDR3: CASSIPTGSNTGELFF. CDR3 in DNA: TGTGCCAGCAGCATCCCCACCGGGTCGAACACCGGGGAGCTGTTTTTT.

The chain combines TRBV19 with TRBJ1-2, with 9 bases lining up with TRBD1. CDR1 is LNHDA, CDR2 SQIVND, per germline (reference sequence). J was trimmed by 8 bases and V by 10 bases; bases with no gene match: 5. CDR3 length: 11 residues. CDR3 amino acids: CATWTGEGYTF. The CDR3 bases are TGTGCCACCTGGACAGGGGAAGGCTACACCTTC.

This chain joins TRBV5-1 and TRBJ2-2; 10 nucleotides align to TRBD1. The CDR3 has 15 amino acids. In germline, CDR1 is SGHRS, CDR2 YFSETQ. Losses at the gene ends were 1 base for V and 6 bases for J; bases not matched to a gene: 3. The CDR3 nucleotides read TGCGCCAGCAGCTTGCCTGGACAGGGGGCCGGGGAGCTGTTTTTT. Its translation: CASSLPGQGAGELFF.

This clone was found many times. V usage is TRBV2 and J usage is TRBJ2-3, with a tentative D call TRBD2 (5 bases). Germline loops: CDR1 SNHLY, CDR2 FYNNEI. Trimming stripped 8 bases from V and 2 bases from J, with 14 bases between. The CDR3 is 14 amino acids. DNA for the CDR3: TGTGCCAGCTCCCTACTAGGTAACACAGATACGCAGTATTTT. Amino acids: CASSLLGNTDTQYF.

The rearrangement uses TRBV5-1 and TRBJ2-7; 10 nucleotides agree with TRBD2. CDR3 length: 14 residues. The germline V gene has CDR1 SGHRS and CDR2 YFSETQ. Trimming removed 2 bases from V and 4 bases from J; junction bases left unmatched: 3. The CDR3 DNA reads as TGCGCCAGCAGCTTAACGGGACTAGCGTACGAGCAGTACTTC. It yields the protein CASSLTGLAYEQYF.

V usage is TRBV5-1 and J usage is TRBJ1-1; no firm D call. The CDR3 is 15 residues long. Germline V lookup: CDR1 SGHRS, CDR2 YFSETQ. With 1 base removed from V and 0 bases from J, the gap between germline ends came to 10 bases. In DNA form, the CDR3 reads TGCGCCAGCAGCTTGACGGGAATGATGAACACTGAAGCTTTCTTT. Translating it yields CASSLTGMMNTEAFF. The full variable domain, its missing parts supplied by reference TRBV5-1 and TRBJ1-1, is KAGVTQTPRYLIKTRGQQVTLSCSPISGHRSVSWYQQTPGQGLQFLFEYFSETQRNKGNFPGRFSGRQFSNSRSEMNVSTLELGDSALYLCASSLTGMMNTEAFFGQGTRLTVV.

The chain links TRBV21-1 to TRBJ1-5; the table assigns TRBD1, which was not confirmed against the DNA. TRBV21-1 is annotated as a pseudogene. CDR3 size: 20 residues. CDR3: CASSLLVRALDRLSNQPQHF. In DNA, the CDR3 is TGTGCCAGCAGCCTCCTGGTCAGGGCCCTTGATCGGTTAAGCAATCAGCCCCAGCATTTT.

This clone showed up just a few times. The chain links TRBV15 to TRBJ1-4; 7 bases map to TRBD1. Germline lookup yields CDR1 LNHNV and CDR2 YYDKDF (reference sequence). The CDR3 has 15 amino acids. The ends lost 5 bases at V and 4 bases at J; junction bases unmatched: 7. CDR3 coding DNA: TGTGCCACCAGCGGAACAGGGGTCAGTAATGAAAAACTGTTTTTT. As protein: CATSGTGVSNEKLFF.

The CDR3 here is CASSLDSSSSYEQYF. As DNA, the CDR3 is TGTGCCAGCAGCCTCGACAGTTCCAGCTCCTACGAGCAGTACTTC. The rearrangement joins TRBV7-2 to TRBJ2-7, with D possibly matching TRBD1 (5 bases). V shed 5 bases and J shed 0 bases, with 14 bases lying between them. This CDR3 is built from 15 residues. Germline CDR1 reads SGHTA; CDR2 reads FQGNSA. Full variable domain (missing parts from reference TRBV7-2 and TRBJ2-7): GAGVSQSPSNKVTEKGKDVELRCDPISGHTALYWYRQSLGQGLEFLIYFQGNSAPDKSGLPSDRFSAERTGGSVSTLTIQRTQQEDSAVYLCASSLDSSSSYEQYFGPGTRLTVT.

The chain has TRBV24-1 and TRBJ1-2; TRBD1 is a possible D gene (6 bases). The CDR3 length is 13 residues. V was pared by 5 bases and J by 4 bases, with 10 bases between. Germline CDR1 and CDR2: KGHDR and SFDVKD. The CDR3 DNA reads TGTGCCACCAGTGTGGACAGATCCTATGGCTACACCTTC. Protein product: CATSVDRSYGYTF.

The chain couples TRBV23-1 to TRBJ1-5, with D perhaps TRBD1 (5 bases). TRBV23-1 has ORF status, its function being uncertain. The CDR3 runs to 21 residues. The V gene lost 4 bases and the J gene lost 0 bases, with 28 bases spanning the gap. In nucleotides, the CDR3 is TGCGCCAGCAGTCCCACAATTTTTCCCCTAAAGACAGACGTTAGCAATCAGCCCCAGCATTTT. It translates to CASSPTIFPLKTDVSNQPQHF.

This chain joins TRBV7-9 and TRBJ1-2; no clear D. The V end was cut by 1 base, the J end by 4 bases, with 4 bases between. In germline, CDR1 is SEHNR, CDR2 FQNEAQ (reference sequence). This CDR3 comprises 12 residues. In nucleotides, the CDR3 is TGTGCCAGCAGCTTAGACAGCTATGGCTACACCTTC. This translates into CASSLDSYGYTF.

The chain couples TRBV5-6 to TRBJ1-2, with TRBD1 matching 11 bases. Germline CDR1 reads SGHDT; CDR2 reads YYEEEE. With 3 bases clipped from V and 5 bases from J, the junction kept 6 bases outside the gene matches. The CDR3 has 15 amino acids. The CDR3, as DNA: TGTGCCAGCAGCTCGGATGGACAGGGGGCTTATGGCTACACCTTC. Protein: CASSSDGQGAYGYTF. Looking up the rest from reference TRBV5-6 and TRBJ1-2 gives the full variable domain: DAGVTQSPTHLIKTRGQQVTLRCSPKSGHDTVSWYQQALGQGPQFIFQYYEEEERQRGNFPDRFSGHQFPNYSSELNVNALLLGDSALYLCASSSDGQGAYGYTFGSGTRLTVV.

The chain is built from TRBV18 and TRBJ1-4; possibly TRBD1 for D (6 bases). Per the germline V gene, CDR1 is KGHSH and CDR2 is LQKENI. The V gene lost 5 bases and the J gene lost 6 bases, with 16 bases spanning the gap. This CDR3 region has 15 residues. This chain's CDR3 is CASSLRRGADEKLFF. The DNA of the CDR3 is TGTGCCAGCTCATTGCGGCGGGGGGCAGATGAAAAACTGTTTTTT.

About this clone: The sample contains more than one DNA sequence encoding this CDR3. The chain links TRBV7-9 to TRBJ1-6; TRBD1 matches at 8 bases. J lost 7 bases, V lost 3 bases, and 2 bases had no gene match. CDR1 SEHNR and CDR2 FQNEAQ come from the germline V gene (reference sequence). The CDR3 runs 14 residues. The CDR3, as DNA: TGTGCCAGCAGCTTGGGGACAGGCAATTCACCCCTCCACTTT. Protein: CASSLGTGNSPLHF.

The rearrangement links TRBV11-2 to TRBJ2-1, with D possibly being TRBD2 (7 bases). Germline CDR1 is SGHAT and CDR2 is FQNNGV. Trimming took off 3 bases at V and 7 bases at J, with 13 bases between the two ends. The CDR3 extends over 14 amino acids. The CDR3 region has the DNA TGTGCCAGCAGCTTTGGTGGGGGGGCGAATGAGCAGTTCTTC. Translated: CASSFGGGANEQFF.

The rearrangement links TRBV3-1 (or the pseudogene TRBV3-2) to TRBJ2-7, with D tentatively TRBD1 (6 bases). This CDR3 region has 14 residues. Trimming removed 1 base at V and 5 bases at J, with 12 bases between. In germline, CDR1 is LGHDT, CDR2 YNNKEL (reference sequence). CDR3: CASSQGQGPHEQYF. CDR3 nucleotides: TGTGCCAGCAGCCAAGGGCAGGGGCCCCACGAGCAGTACTTC.

In nucleotides, the CDR3 is TGCGCCAGCAGCTTACCGGGACTAGCAAATAACGAGCAGTTCTTC. Its translation is CASSLPGLANNEQFF. The rearrangement joins TRBV5-1 to TRBJ2-1; 9 bases align to TRBD2. The CDR3 runs 15 residues. J lost 10 bases, V lost 2 bases, and 10 bases had no gene match. Germline values: CDR1 SGHRS, CDR2 YFSETQ.

The chain joins TRBV6-5 to TRBJ2-1; 9 bases match TRBD1. With V trimmed by 8 bases and J by 8 bases, 7 bases remained unmatched. Per germline, CDR1 MNHEY and CDR2 SVGAGI. This CDR3 is built from 13 residues. CDR3 loop: CASDRGVIDEQFF. For the CDR3, the DNA is TGTGCCAGCGACAGGGGGGTGATTGATGAGCAGTTCTTC.